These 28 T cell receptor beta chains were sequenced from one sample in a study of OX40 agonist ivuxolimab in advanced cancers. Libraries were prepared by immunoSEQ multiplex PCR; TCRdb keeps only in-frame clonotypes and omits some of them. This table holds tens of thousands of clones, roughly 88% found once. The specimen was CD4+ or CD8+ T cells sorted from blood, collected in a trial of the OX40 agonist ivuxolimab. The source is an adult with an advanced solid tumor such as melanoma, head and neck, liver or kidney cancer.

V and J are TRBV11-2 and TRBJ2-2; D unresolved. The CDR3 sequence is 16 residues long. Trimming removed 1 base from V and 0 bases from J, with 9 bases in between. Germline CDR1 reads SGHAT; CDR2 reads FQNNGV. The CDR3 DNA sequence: TGTGCCAGCAGCTTAGCGGAGTATGCGAACACCGGGGAGCTGTTTTTT. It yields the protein CASSLAEYANTGELFF.

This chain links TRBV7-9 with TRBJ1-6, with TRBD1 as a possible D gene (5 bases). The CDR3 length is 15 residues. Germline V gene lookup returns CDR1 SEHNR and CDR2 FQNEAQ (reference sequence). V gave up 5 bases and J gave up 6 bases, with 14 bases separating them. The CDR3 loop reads CASSLLGGGNSPLHF. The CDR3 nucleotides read TGTGCCAGCAGCCTCCTCGGGGGTGGTAATTCACCCCTCCACTTT.

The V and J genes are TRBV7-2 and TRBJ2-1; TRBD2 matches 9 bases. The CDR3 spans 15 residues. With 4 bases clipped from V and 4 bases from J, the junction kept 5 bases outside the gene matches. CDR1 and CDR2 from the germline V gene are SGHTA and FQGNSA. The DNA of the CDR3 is TGTGCCAGCAGCTCAGCGGGAGGTGGTTACAATGAGCAGTTCTTC. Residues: CASSSAGGGYNEQFF.

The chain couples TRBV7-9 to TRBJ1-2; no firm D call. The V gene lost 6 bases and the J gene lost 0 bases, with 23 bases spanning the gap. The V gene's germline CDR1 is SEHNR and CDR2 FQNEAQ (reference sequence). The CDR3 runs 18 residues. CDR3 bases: TGTGCCAGCAGGGATCCCCTCGTCCACGAGAGTCCTAACTATGGCTACACCTTC. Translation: CASRDPLVHESPNYGYTF.

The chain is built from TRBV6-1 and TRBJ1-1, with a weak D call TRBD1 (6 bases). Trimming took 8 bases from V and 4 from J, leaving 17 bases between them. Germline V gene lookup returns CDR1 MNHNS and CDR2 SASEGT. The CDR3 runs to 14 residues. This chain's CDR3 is CASYLGAGSTEAFF. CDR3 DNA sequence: TGTGCCAGCTACCTGGGGGCAGGAAGCACTGAAGCTTTCTTT.

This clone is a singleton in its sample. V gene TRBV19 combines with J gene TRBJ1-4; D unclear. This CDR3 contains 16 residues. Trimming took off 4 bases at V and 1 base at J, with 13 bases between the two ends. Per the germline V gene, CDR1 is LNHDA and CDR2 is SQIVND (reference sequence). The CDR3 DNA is TGTGCCAGTAGTACCGGGCGCGGAAGAACTAATGAAAAACTGTTTTTT. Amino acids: CASSTGRGRTNEKLFF.

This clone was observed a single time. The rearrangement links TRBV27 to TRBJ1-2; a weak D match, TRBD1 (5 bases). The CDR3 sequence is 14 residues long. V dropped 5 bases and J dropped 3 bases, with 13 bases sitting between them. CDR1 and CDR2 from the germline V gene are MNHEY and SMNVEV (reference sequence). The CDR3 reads CASSPRQGHYGYTF. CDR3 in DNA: TGTGCCAGCAGTCCCAGGCAGGGCCACTATGGCTACACCTTC.

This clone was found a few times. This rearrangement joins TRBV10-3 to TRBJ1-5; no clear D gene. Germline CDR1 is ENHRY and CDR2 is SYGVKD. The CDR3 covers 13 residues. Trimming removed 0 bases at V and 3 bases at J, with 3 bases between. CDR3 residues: CAISESTNQPQHF. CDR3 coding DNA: TGTGCCATCAGTGAGTCCACCAATCAGCCCCAGCATTTT.

The CDR3 nucleotides are TGCGCCAGCAGTACAGGGTTGAACACTGAAGCTTTCTTT. This gives the protein CASSTGLNTEAFF. This sequence joins TRBV10-2 and TRBJ1-1, with D maybe TRBD1 (6 bases). The CDR3 contains 13 residues. Germline V lookup: CDR1 WSHSY, CDR2 SAAADI. The V and J ends lost 5 bases and 0 bases respectively, with 7 bases between them.

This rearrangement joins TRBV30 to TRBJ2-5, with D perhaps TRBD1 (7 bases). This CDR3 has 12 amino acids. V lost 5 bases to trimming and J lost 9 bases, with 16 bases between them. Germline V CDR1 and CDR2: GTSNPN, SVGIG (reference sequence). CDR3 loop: CAWGNDREAQYF. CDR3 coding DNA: TGTGCCTGGGGCAATGACAGGGAGGCCCAGTACTTC.

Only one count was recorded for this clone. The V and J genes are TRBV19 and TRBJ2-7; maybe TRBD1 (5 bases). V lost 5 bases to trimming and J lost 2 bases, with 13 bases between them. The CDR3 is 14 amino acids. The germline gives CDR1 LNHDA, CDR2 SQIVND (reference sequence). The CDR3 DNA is TGTGCCAGTAGTTTCGAAACAGGAGCCTACGAGCAGTACTTC. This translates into CASSFETGAYEQYF.

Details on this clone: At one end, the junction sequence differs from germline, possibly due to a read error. The CDR3 nucleotides are TGTGCTAGCAGCTTAGGGGGACTAGCGGGAGGATCCTACGAGCAGTACTTC. Translating gives CASSLGGLAGGSYEQYF. This chain connects TRBV7-7 to TRBJ2-7; 15 bases agree with TRBD2. The CDR3 is 17 residues long. Germline V gives CDR1 SSHAT, CDR2 FNYEAQ (reference sequence).

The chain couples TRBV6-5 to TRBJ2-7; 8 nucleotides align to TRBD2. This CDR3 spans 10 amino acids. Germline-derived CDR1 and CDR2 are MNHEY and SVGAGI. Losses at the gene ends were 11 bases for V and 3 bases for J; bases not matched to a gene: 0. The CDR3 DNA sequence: TGTGCCGCGGGGGGCTACGAGCAGTACTTC. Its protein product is CAAGGYEQYF.

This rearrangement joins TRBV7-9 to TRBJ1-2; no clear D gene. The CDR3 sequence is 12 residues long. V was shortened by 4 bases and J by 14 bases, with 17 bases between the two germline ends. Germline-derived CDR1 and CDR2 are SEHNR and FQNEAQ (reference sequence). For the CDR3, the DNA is TGTGCCAGCAGCTCCCAGACCTCTATTCTAACCTTC. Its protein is CASSSQTSILTF.

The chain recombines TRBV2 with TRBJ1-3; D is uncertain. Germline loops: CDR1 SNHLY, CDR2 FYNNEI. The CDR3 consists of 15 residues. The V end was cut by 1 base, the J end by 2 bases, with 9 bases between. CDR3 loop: CASSEVYRAGNTIYF. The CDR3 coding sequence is TGTGCCAGCAGTGAAGTTTACCGGGCTGGAAACACCATATATTTT.

CDR3 DNA sequence: TGTGCCAGCAGCTTAGATCTGGGCGGGACCGCCTTCTACGAGCAGTACTTC. Translating gives CASSLDLGGTAFYEQYF. The chain is built from TRBV11-3 and TRBJ2-7; D perhaps matches TRBD2 (6 bases). The CDR3 sequence is 17 residues long. Trimming shortened V by 0 bases and J by 3 bases, and 18 bases separated the two germline ends. Per the germline V gene, CDR1 is SGHNT and CDR2 is YENEEA. The full variable domain, in which reference TRBV11-3 and TRBJ2-7 provide the parts outside the CDR3, is EAGVVQSPRYKIIEKKQPVAFWCNPISGHNTLYWYLQNLGQGPELLIRYENEEAVDDSQLPKDRFSAERLKGVDSTLKIQPAELGDSAVYLCASSLDLGGTAFYEQYFGPGTRLTVT.

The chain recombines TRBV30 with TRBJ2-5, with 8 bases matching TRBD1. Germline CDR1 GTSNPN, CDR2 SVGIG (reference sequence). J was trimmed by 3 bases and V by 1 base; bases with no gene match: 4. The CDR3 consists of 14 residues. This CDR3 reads CAWSALDREETQYF. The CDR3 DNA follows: TGTGCCTGGAGTGCCCTGGACAGGGAAGAGACCCAGTACTTC.

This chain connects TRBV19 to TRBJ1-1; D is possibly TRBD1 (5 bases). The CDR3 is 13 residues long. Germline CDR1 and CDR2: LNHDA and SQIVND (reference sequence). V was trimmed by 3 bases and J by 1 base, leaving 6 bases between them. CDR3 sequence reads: CASSMGGNTEAFF. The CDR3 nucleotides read TGTGCCAGTAGTATGGGGGGGAACACTGAAGCTTTCTTT.

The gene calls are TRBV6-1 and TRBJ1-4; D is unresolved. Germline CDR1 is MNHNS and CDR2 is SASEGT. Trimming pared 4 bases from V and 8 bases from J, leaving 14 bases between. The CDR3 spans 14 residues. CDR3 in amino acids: CASSVNSSGEKLFF. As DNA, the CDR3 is TGTGCCAGCAGTGTCAACAGTAGCGGGGAAAAACTGTTTTTT.

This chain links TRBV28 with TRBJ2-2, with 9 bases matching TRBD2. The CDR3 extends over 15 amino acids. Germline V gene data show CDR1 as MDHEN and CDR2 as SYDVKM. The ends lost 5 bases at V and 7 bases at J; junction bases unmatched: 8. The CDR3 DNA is TGTGCCAGCAGTCCCGGACTAGCGTTGCACGGGGAGCTGTTTTTT. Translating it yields CASSPGLALHGELFF.

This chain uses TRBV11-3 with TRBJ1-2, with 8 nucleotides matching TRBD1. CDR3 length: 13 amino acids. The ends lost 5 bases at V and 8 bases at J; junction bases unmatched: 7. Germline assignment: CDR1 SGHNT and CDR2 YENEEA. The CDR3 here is CASSPGQGGGYTF. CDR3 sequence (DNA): TGTGCCAGCAGCCCCGGACAGGGCGGCGGCTACACCTTC.

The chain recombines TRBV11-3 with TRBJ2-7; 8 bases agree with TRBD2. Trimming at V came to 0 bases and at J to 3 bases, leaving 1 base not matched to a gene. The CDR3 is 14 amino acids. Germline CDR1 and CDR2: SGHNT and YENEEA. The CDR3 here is CASSLELADYEQYF. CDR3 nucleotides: TGTGCCAGCAGCTTAGAACTAGCGGACTACGAGCAGTACTTC.

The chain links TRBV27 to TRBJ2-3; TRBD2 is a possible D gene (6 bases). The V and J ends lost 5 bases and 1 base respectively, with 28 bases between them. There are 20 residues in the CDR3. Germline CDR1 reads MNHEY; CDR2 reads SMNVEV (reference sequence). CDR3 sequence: CASSPFPYAGRRAGTDTQYF. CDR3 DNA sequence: TGTGCCAGCAGTCCATTTCCCTACGCCGGAAGGAGGGCGGGCACAGATACGCAGTATTTT.

DNA of the CDR3: TGTGCCAGCAGGGGGACAGGGTCGAACACTGAAGCTTTCTTT. As protein: CASRGTGSNTEAFF. The chain couples TRBV2 to TRBJ1-1; TRBD1 matches 9 bases. This CDR3 contains 14 residues. The germline gives CDR1 SNHLY, CDR2 FYNNEI. Trimming cost V 6 bases and J 1 base; bases outside gene matches: 3.

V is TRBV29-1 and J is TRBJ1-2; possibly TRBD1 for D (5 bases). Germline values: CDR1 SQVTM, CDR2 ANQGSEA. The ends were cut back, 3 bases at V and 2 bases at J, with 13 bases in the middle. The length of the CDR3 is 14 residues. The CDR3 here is CSVEAGPRNYGYTF. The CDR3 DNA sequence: TGCAGCGTTGAGGCAGGGCCTAGAAACTATGGCTACACCTTC.

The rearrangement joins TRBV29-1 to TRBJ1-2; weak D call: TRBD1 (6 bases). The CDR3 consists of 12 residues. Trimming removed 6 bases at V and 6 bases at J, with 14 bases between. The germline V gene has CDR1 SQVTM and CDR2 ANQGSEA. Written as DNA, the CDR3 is TGCAGCGTAGACTCAGGGGAGAATGGCTACACCTTC. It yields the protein CSVDSGENGYTF.

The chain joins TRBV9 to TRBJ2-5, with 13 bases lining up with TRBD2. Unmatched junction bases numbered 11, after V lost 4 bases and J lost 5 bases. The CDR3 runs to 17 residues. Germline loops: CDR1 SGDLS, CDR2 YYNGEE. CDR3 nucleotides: TGTGCCAGCAGCCCCCGACTAGCGGGAGGAGGGTGGGAGACCCAGTACTTC. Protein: CASSPRLAGGGWETQYF.

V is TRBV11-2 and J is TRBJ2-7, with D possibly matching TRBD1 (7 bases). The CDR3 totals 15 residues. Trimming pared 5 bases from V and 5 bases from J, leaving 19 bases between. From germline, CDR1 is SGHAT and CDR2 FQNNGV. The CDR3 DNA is TGTGCCAGCAGCCCAGGGGGGTACACTTTTGACGAGCAGTACTTC. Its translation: CASSPGGYTFDEQYF. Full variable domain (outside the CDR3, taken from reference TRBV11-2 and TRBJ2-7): EAGVAQSPRYKIIEKRQSVAFWCNPISGHATLYWYQQILGQGPKLLIQFQNNGVVDDSQLPKDRFSAERLKGVDSTLKIQPAKLEDSAVYLCASSPGGYTFDEQYFGPGTRLTVT.